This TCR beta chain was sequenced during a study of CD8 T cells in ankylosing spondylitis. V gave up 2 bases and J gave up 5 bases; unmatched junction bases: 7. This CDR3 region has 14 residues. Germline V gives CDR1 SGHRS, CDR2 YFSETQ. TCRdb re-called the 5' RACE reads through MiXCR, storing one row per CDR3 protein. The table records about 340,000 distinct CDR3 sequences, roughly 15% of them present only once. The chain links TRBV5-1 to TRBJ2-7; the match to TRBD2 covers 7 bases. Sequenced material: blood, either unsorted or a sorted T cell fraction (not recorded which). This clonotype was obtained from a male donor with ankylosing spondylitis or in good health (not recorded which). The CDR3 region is CASSFGREGNEQYF. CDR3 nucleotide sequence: TGCGCCAGCAGCTTCGGCAGGGAGGGTAACGAGCAGTACTTC. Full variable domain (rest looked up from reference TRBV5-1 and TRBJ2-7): KAGVTQTPRYLIKTRGQQVTLSCSPISGHRSVSWYQQTPGQGLQFLFEYFSETQRNKGNFPGRFSGRQFSNSRSEMNVSTLELGDSALYLCASSFGREGNEQYFGPGTRLTVT.